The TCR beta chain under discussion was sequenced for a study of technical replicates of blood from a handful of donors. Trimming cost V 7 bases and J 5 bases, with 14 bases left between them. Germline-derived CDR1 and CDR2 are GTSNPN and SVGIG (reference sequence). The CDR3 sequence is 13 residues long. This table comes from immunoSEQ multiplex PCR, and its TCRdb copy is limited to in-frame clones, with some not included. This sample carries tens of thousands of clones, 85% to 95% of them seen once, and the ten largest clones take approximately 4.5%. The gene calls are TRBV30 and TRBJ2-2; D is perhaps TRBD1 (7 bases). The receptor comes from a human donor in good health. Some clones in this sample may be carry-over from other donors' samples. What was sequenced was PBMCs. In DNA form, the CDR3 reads TGTGCCTTTGAGGCAGGGGGGACCGGGGAGCTGTTTTTT. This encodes CAFEAGGTGELFF. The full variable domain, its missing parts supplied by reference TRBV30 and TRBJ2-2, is SQTIHQWPATLVQPVGSPLSLECTVEGTSNPNLYWYRQAAGRGLQLLFYSVGIGQISSEVPQNLSASRPQDRQFILSSKKLLLSDSGFYLCAFEAGGTGELFFGEGSRLTVL.